These T cell receptor beta chains were read from a single sample in a study of robustness of blood B and T cell sequencing. TCRdb re-analysed the PCR reads in MiXCR, keeping a single row per CDR3 protein. There are approximately 1,500 distinct CDR3 sequences in the sample; roughly 67% occur only once, and around a third lies in the top ten. Source material: peripheral blood. All receptors derive from a human donor in good health. CDR3s include the opening cysteine and the closing phenylalanine or tryptophan. The D gene is left open where the match is weak. Expanded clones are given a class, and other clones once, few, many or no size at all.

>.|TRBJ1-1|once|TRBV6-1
TGTGCCAGCAGTGAACAGGTCAGCCCAGTTGAAGCTTTCTTT
CASSEQVSPVEAFF
>TRBD1|TRBJ2-1|.|TRBV20-1
TGCAGTGCCACCGGGACAGGGGCCAATGAGCAGTTCTTC
CSATGTGANEQFF
>.|TRBJ1-1|.|TRBV29-1
TGCAGCGTTGGGAGGCGGAATGAAGCTTTCTTT
CSVGRRNEAFF
>.|TRBJ1-1|.|TRBV4-1
TGCGCCAGCAGCCAAGACCCCTTGTCACAGGGATATCTAACTGAAGCTTTCTTT
CASSQDPLSQGYLTEAFF
>.|TRBJ2-7|.|TRBV3-1
TGTGCCAGCAGCCCTTACGGGGTTACCTACGAGCAGTACTTC
CASSPYGVTYEQYF
>TRBD1|TRBJ1-1|.|TRBV27
TGTGCCAGCAGTCCACGACAGGGGAAGAGGAACACTGAAGCTTTCTTT
CASSPRQGKRNTEAFF
>.|TRBJ1-5|.|TRBV5-8
TGTGCCAGCAGCTTGCAGGGGTATAGCAATCAGCCCCAGCATTTT
CASSLQGYSNQPQHF
>TRBD1|TRBJ2-7|.|TRBV5-1
TGCGCCAGCAGCCCGGGGGACCCAGGGGGCGAGTCCTACGAGCAGTACTTC
CASSPGDPGGESYEQYF
>TRBD2|TRBJ2-3|.|TRBV3-1
TGTGCCAGCAAAAAGCGGGGGGGCGGCCCAGATACGCAGTATTTT
CASKKRGGGPDTQYF
>.|TRBJ1-4|few|TRBV7-9
TGTGCCAGCAGCTTAGACCCCTGGGCAGGGTCTAGTGAAAAACTGTTTTTT
CASSLDPWAGSSEKLFF
>TRBD2|TRBJ2-7|.|TRBV20-1
TGCAGTGCTAACCGAGCCCTGGGACTAGCAAACTACGAGCAGTACTTC
CSANRALGLANYEQYF
>.|TRBJ1-5|few|TRBV6-1
TGTGCCAGCAGACGTACAGGAGCCAATAGCAATCAGCCCCAGCATTTT
CASRRTGANSNQPQHF
>TRBD1|TRBJ1-6|once|TRBV6-1
TGTGCCAGCAGGGGACAGGGAATGGAGAATTCACCCCTCCACTTT
CASRGQGMENSPLHF
>.|TRBJ2-1|.|TRBV7-2
TGTGCCAGCAGCTTAGCGGTGTTTGTAGGCAATGAGCAGTTCTTC
CASSLAVFVGNEQFF
>TRBD1|TRBJ2-7|.|TRBV29-1
TGCAGGGACCGGGACAGCTACGAGCAGTACTTC
CRDRDSYEQYF
>TRBD2|TRBJ2-3|.|TRBV20-1
TGCAGTGCTTCTACTAGCGCCTCCACAGATACGCAGTATTTT
CSASTSASTDTQYF
>TRBD2|TRBJ2-7|.|TRBV7-6
TGTGCCAGCAGCTTAGAGGCTAGCGGCTCCTACGAGCAGTACTTC
CASSLEASGSYEQYF
>.|TRBJ1-2|.|TRBV5-1
TGCGCCAGCAGCTTGGTCCCTAACTATGGCTACACCTTC
CASSLVPNYGYTF
>TRBD1|TRBJ2-7|once|TRBV6-1
TGTGCCAGCAGCCTGCGGGACAGGGCCCCCGAGCAGTACTTC
CASSLRDRAPEQYF
>.|TRBJ1-5|.|TRBV15
TGTGCCACCAGCAGAGATTACAGGGATAGCAATCAGCCCCAGCATTTT
CATSRDYRDSNQPQHF
>TRBD1|TRBJ2-2|.|TRBV19
TGTGCCAGTACCAACAGGGGAACCGGGGAGCTGTTTTTT
CASTNRGTGELFF
>.|TRBJ1-1|.|TRBV18
TGTGCCAGCTCACCCAAACGGGGAGGCGACACTGAAGCTTTCTTT
CASSPKRGGDTEAFF
>.|TRBJ1-1|.|TRBV20-1
TGCAGTGCTACAAGACCGACAGAAATGAACACTGAAGCTTTCTTT
CSATRPTEMNTEAFF
>TRBD1|TRBJ1-2|.|TRBV5-1
TGCGCCAGCAGCCAGACCGGGACAGGCGGTTATGGCTACACCTTC
CASSQTGTGGYGYTF
>.|TRBJ2-2|.|TRBV11-1
TGTGCCAGCAGCTTAAGAGGAGAATCCGCCGGGGAGCTGTTTTTT
CASSLRGESAGELFF
>TRBD1|TRBJ1-5|large|TRBV30
TGTGCCTGGAGTGTACAACAGGGGGCTCGGCAGCCCCAGCATTTT
CAWSVQQGARQPQHF